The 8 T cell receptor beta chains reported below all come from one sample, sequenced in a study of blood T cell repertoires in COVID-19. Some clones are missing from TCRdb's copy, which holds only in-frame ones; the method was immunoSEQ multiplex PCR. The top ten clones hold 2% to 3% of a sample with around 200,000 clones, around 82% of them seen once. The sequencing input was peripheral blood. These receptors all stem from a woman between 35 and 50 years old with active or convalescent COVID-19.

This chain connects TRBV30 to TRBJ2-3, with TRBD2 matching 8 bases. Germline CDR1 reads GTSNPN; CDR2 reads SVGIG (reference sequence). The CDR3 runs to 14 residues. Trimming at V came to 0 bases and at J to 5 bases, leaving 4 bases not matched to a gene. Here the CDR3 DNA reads TGTGCCTGGAGTGTATTGGCGGGGGGAGATACGCAGTATTTT. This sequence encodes CAWSVLAGGDTQYF.

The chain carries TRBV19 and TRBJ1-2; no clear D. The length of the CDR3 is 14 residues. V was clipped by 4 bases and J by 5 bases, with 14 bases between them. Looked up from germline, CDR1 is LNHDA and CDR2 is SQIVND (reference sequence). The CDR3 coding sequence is TGTGCCAGTAGTAGCCGCGGGCAGATTTATGGCTACACCTTC. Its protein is CASSSRGQIYGYTF.

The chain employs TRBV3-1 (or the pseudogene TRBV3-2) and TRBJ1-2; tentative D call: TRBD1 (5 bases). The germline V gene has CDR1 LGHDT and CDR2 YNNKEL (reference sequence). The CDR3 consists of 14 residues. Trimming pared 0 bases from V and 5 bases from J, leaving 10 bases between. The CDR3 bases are TGTGCCAGCAGCCAAGAAGGGCAGGGTTATGGCTACACCTTC. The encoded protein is CASSQEGQGYGYTF.

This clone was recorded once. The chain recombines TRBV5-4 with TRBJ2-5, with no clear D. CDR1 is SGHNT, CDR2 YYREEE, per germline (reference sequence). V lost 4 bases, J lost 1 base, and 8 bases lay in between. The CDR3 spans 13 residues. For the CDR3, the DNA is TGTGCCAGCAGCATTAGCAGCCAAGAGACCCAGTACTTC. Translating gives CASSISSQETQYF. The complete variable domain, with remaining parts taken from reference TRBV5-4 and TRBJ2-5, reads ETGVTQSPTHLIKTRGQQVTLRCSSQSGHNTVSWYQQALGQGPQFIFQYYREEENGRGNFPPRFSGLQFPNYSSELNVNALELDDSALYLCASSISSQETQYFGPGTRLLVL.

In DNA, the CDR3 is TGCAGCGACGTGGACAGAAGCACAGATACGCAGTATTTT. Amino acid sequence: CSDVDRSTDTQYF. The chain links TRBV29-1 to TRBJ2-3; tentatively, D is TRBD1 (6 bases). The CDR3 has 13 residues. Trimming cost V 7 bases and J 0 bases, with 11 bases left between them. Germline V lookup: CDR1 SQVTM, CDR2 ANQGSEA.

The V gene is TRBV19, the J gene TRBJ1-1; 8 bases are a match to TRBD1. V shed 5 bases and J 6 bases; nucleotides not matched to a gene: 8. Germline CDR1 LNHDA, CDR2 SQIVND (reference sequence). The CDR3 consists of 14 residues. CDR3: CASSLDRDEPEAFF. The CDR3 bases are TGTGCCAGTAGTCTGGACAGGGATGAGCCTGAAGCTTTCTTT.

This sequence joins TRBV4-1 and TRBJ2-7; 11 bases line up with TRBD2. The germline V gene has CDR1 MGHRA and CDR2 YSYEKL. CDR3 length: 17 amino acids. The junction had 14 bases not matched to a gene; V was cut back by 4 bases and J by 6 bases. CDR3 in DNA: TGCGCCAGCAGCCGTGTGGCCGCGGGACTAGCGGCCGGCGAGCAGTACTTC. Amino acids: CASSRVAAGLAAGEQYF.

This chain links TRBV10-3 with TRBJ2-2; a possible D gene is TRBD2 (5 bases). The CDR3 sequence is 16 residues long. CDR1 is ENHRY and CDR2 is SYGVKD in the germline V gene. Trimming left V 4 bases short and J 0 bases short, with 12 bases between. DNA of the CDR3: TGTGCCATCAGTGTGGAGGAGGCCGCGAACACCGGGGAGCTGTTTTTT. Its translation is CAISVEEAANTGELFF.